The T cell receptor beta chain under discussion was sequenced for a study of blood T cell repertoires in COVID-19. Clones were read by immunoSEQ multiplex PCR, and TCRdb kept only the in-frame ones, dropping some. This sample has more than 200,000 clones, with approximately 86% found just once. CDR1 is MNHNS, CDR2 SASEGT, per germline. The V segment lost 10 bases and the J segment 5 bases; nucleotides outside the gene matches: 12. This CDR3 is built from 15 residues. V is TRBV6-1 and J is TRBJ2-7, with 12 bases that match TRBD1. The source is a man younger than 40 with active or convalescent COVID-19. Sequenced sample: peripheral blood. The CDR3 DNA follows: TGTGCCATCCGAGGAGCCGGGACAGGGGGCCACGAGCAGTACTTC. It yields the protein CAIRGAGTGGHEQYF.